This TCR beta chain was captured in a study of T-cell memory formation after mild COVID-19. General study findings and limits: Certain responding clones were present in pre-infection memory, suggesting participation of cross-reactive memory. While clones contracting from day 15 to 85 were balanced between CD4 and CD8, later expanders leaned CD4+. The authors did not confirm SARS-CoV-2 specificity of second-wave clones peaking day 37.

The V and J ends lost 4 bases and 5 bases, in that order; junction bases with no gene match: 5. Germline CDR1 reads LGHDT; CDR2 reads YNNKEL (reference sequence). The CDR3 totals 13 residues. Using constant-segment primers, 5'RACE produced TCR alpha and TCR beta cDNA libraries carrying sample barcodes and UMIs. TCRdb ran MiXCR on the 5' RACE reads and lists one entry per CDR3 protein. Of 200,000 to 250,000 distinct CDR3 sequences detected, over 9.5% appear once; the ten largest clones hold roughly 3.5%. A few counts support this clonotype. Its antigen is still unknown. The specimen was PBMCs or a T cell subset sorted from them (not recorded which). V usage is TRBV3-1 and J usage is TRBJ2-7; TRBD1 matches 7 bases. This clonotype was obtained from a young man who had mild COVID-19 (a few samples of this study predate the infection). Cell type and time point are not known. This chain's CDR3 is CASSLGTAHEQYF. CDR3 in DNA: TGTGCCAGCAGCCTGGGGACAGCCCACGAGCAGTACTTC.